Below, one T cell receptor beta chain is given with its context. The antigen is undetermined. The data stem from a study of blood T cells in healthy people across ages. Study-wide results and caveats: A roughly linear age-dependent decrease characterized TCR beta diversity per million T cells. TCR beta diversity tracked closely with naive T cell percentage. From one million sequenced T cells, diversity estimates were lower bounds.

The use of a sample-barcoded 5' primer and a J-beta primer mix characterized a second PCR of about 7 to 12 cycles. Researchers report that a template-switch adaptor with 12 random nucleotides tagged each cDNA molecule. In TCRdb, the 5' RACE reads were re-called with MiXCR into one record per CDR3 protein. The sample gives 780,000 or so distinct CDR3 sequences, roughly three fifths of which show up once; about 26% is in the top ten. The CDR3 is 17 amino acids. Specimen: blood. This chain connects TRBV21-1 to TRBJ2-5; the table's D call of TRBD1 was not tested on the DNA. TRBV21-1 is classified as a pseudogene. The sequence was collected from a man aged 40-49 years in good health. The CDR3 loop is CASSLKLPTARGETQYF. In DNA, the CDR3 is TGTGCCAGCAGCTTAAAACTACCGACGGCTAGGGGGGAGACCCAGTACTTC.